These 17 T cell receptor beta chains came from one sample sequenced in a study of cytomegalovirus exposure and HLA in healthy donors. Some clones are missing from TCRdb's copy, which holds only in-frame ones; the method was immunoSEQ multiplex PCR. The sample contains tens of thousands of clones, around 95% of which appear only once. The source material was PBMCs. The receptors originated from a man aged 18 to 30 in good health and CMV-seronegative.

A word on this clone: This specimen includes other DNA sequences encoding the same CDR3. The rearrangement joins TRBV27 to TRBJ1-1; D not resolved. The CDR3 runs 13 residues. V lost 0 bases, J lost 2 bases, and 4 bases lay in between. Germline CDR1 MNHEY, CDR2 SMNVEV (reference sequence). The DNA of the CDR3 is TGTGCCAGCAGTTTATCGCGAAACACTGAAGCTTTCTTT. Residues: CASSLSRNTEAFF.

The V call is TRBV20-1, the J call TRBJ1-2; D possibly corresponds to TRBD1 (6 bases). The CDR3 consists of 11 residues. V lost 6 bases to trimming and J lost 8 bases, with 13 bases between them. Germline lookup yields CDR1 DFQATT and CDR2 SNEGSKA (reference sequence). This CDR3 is CSAPGDWGYTF. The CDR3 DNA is TGCAGTGCCCCAGGGGATTGGGGCTACACCTTC.

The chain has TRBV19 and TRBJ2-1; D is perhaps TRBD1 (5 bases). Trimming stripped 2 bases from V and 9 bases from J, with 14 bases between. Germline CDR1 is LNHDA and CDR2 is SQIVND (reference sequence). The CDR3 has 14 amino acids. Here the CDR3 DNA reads TGTGCCAGTAGTATATCGCAGGGTACGGTTGAGCAGTTCTTC. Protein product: CASSISQGTVEQFF. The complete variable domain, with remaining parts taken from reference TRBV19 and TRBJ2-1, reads DGGITQSPKYLFRKEGQNVTLSCEQNLNHDAMYWYRQDPGQGLRLIYYSQIVNDFQKGDIAEGYSVSREKKESFPLTVTSAQKNPTAFYLCASSISQGTVEQFFGPGTRLTVL.

CDR3 sequence: CASSQEAREQFF. The CDR3 DNA follows: TGCGCCAGCAGCCAAGAGGCCAGGGAGCAGTTCTTC. The chain recombines TRBV4-1 with TRBJ2-1; D not certain. The CDR3 covers 12 residues. Germline CDR1 reads MGHRA; CDR2 reads YSYEKL. Deletions cut 0 bases from V and 10 bases from J, with 7 bases between.

The CDR3 DNA reads as TGTGCCAGCACCCAGGGGGCAGACACAGATACGCAGTATTTT. Translated: CASTQGADTDTQYF. The chain combines TRBV28 with TRBJ2-3, with 8 nucleotides matching TRBD1. Per the germline V gene, CDR1 is MDHEN and CDR2 is SYDVKM. The CDR3 sequence is 14 residues long. The junction had 5 bases not matched to a gene; V was cut back by 7 bases and J by 2 bases.

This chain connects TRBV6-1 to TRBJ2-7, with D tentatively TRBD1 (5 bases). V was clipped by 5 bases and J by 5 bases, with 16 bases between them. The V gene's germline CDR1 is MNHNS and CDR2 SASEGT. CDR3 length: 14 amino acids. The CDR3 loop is CASSKGHGTHEQYF. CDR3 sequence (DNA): TGTGCCAGCAGTAAAGGACACGGCACCCACGAGCAGTACTTC.

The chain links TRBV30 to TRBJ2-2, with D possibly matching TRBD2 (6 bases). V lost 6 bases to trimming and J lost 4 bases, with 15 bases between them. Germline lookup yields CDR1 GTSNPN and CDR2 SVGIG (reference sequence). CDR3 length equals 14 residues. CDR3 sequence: CACYRLGGTGELFF. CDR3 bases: TGTGCCTGCTACAGGCTGGGGGGCACCGGGGAGCTGTTTTTT.

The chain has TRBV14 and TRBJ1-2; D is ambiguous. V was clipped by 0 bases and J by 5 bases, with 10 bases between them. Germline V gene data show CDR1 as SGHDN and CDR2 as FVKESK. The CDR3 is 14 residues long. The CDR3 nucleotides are TGTGCCAGCAGCCAAGAAAGACACCAGTATGGCTACACCTTC. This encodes CASSQERHQYGYTF.

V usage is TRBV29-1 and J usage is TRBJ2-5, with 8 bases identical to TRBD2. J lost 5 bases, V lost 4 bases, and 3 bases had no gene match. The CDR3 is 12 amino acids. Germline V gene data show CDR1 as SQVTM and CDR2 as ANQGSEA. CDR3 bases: TGCAGCGTTGGGTCGGGAGGGGAGACCCAGTACTTC. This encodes CSVGSGGETQYF.

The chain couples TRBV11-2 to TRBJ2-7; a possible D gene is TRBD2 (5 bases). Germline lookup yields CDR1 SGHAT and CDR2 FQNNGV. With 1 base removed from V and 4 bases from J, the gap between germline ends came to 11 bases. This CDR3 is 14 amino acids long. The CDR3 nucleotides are TGTGCCAGCAGCTTAGCCGGGAAGGGTTACGAGCAGTACTTC. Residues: CASSLAGKGYEQYF.

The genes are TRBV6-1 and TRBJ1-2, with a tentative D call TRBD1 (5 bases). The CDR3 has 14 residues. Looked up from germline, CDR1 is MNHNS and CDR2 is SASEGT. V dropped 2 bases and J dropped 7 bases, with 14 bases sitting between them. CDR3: CASSESRQGFGYTF. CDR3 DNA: TGTGCCAGCAGTGAATCTCGGCAGGGCTTTGGCTACACCTTC.

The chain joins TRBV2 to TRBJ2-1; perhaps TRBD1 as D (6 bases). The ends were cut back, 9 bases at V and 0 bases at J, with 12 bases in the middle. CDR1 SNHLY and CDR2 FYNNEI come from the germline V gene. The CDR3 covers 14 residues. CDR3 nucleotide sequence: TGTGCCAGTGGACAGTCTAGCTCCTACAATGAGCAGTTCTTC. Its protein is CASGQSSSYNEQFF.

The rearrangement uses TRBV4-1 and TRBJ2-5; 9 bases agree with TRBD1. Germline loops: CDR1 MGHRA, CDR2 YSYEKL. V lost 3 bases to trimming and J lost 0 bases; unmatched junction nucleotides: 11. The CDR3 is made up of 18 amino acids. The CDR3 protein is CASSQVGVGQGYQETQYF. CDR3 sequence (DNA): TGCGCCAGCAGCCAGGTGGGAGTGGGACAGGGATACCAAGAGACCCAGTACTTC.

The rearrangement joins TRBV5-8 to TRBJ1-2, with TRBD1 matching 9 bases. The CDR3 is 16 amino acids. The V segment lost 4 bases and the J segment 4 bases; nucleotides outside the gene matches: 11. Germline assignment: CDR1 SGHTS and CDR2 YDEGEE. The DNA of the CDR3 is TGTGCCAGCAGCATCTACGGGGACAGGGTAGTCTATGGCTACACCTTC. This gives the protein CASSIYGDRVVYGYTF.

The CDR3 reads CASSYRRARANEQFF. The CDR3 DNA reads TGTGCCAGCAGTTACAGAAGGGCCAGGGCAAATGAGCAGTTCTTC. The V and J genes are TRBV6-5 and TRBJ2-1; D might be TRBD1 (5 bases). Per the germline V gene, CDR1 is MNHEY and CDR2 is SVGAGI. This CDR3 region has 15 residues. V was shortened by 2 bases and J by 7 bases, with 15 bases between the two germline ends.

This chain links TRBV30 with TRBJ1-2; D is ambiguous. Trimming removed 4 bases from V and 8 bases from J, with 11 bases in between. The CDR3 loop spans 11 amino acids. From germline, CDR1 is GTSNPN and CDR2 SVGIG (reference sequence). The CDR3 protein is CAWTSPGGYTF. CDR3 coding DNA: TGTGCCTGGACCTCCCCGGGGGGCTACACCTTC. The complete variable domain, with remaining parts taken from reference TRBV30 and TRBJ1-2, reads SQTIHQWPATLVQPVGSPLSLECTVEGTSNPNLYWYRQAAGRGLQLLFYSVGIGQISSEVPQNLSASRPQDRQFILSSKKLLLSDSGFYLCAWTSPGGYTFGSGTRLTVV.

CDR3 bases: TGTGCCATCAGTGGACAGGGCCAATCCAACCAAGAGACCCAGTACTTC. Translating gives CAISGQGQSNQETQYF. V and J are TRBV10-3 and TRBJ2-5; 7 positions agree with TRBD1. Germline-derived CDR1 and CDR2 are ENHRY and SYGVKD. This CDR3 is 16 amino acids long. V was clipped by 4 bases and J by 0 bases; unmatched bases: 8.